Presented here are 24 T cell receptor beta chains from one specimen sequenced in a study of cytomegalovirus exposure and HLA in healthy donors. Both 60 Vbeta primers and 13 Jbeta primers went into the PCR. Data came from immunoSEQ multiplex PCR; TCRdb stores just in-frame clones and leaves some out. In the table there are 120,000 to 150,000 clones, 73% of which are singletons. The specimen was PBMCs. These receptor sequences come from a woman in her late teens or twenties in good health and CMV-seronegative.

CDR3 protein: CASSLEGGSYNEQFF. Here the CDR3 DNA reads TGTGCCAGCAGCTTAGAGGGGGGGTCCTACAATGAGCAGTTCTTC. The rearrangement links TRBV9 to TRBJ2-1; possible D gene TRBD2, 7 bases. Trimming left V 4 bases short and J 1 base short, with 12 bases between. The germline gives CDR1 SGDLS, CDR2 YYNGEE. CDR3 length equals 15 residues.

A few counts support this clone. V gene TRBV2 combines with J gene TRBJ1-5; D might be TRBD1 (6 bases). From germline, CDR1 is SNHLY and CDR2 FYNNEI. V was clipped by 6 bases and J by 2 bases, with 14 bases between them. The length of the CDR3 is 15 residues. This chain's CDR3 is CASSQQGPGNQPQHF. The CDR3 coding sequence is TGTGCCAGCAGCCAACAGGGTCCGGGCAATCAGCCCCAGCATTTT.

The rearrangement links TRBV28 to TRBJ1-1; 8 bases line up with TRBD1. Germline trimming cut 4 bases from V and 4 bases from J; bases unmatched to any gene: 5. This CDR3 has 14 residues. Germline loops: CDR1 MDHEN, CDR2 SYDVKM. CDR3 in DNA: TGTGCCAGCAGTTCCGGACAGGGTGGCACTGAAGCTTTCTTT. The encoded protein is CASSSGQGGTEAFF. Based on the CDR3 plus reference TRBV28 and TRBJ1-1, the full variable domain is DVKVTQSSRYLVKRTGEKVFLECVQDMDHENMFWYRQDPGLGLRLIYFSYDVKMKEKGDIPEGYSVSREKKERFSLILESASTNQTSMYLCASSSGQGGTEAFFGQGTRLTVV.

CDR3 amino acids: CASSLGGQGRTDTQYF. The CDR3 DNA follows: TGTGCCAGCAGCTTGGGGGGACAGGGTAGGACAGATACGCAGTATTTT. This chain links TRBV5-4 with TRBJ2-3; TRBD1 matches at 9 bases. This CDR3 has 16 amino acids. Germline CDR1 reads SGHNT; CDR2 reads YYREEE (reference sequence). The junction had 5 bases not matched to a gene; V was cut back by 0 bases and J by 3 bases.

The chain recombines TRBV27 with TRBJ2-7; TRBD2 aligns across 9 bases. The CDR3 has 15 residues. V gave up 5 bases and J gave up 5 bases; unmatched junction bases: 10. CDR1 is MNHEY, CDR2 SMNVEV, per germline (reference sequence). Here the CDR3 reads CASSQSGLAWNEQYV. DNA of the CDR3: TGTGCCAGCAGTCAGTCGGGACTAGCTTGGAACGAGCAGTACGTC.

CDR3 amino acids: CASQTGVENEQFF. In nucleotides, the CDR3 is TGTGCCAGCCAGACAGGGGTGGAGAATGAGCAGTTCTTC. The chain joins TRBV6-4 to TRBJ2-1; 8 nucleotides match TRBD1. V was clipped by 8 bases and J by 7 bases; unmatched bases: 7. CDR3 length equals 13 residues. Germline loops: CDR1 MRHNA, CDR2 SNTAGT.

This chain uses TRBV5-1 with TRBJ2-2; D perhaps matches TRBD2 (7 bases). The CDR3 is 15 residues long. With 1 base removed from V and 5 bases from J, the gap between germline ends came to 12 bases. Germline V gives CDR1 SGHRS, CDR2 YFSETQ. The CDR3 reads CASSLRGAGTGELFF. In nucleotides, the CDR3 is TGCGCCAGCAGCTTGCGGGGGGCCGGGACCGGGGAGCTGTTTTTT. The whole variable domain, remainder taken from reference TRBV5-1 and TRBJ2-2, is KAGVTQTPRYLIKTRGQQVTLSCSPISGHRSVSWYQQTPGQGLQFLFEYFSETQRNKGNFPGRFSGRQFSNSRSEMNVSTLELGDSALYLCASSLRGAGTGELFFGEGSRLTVL.

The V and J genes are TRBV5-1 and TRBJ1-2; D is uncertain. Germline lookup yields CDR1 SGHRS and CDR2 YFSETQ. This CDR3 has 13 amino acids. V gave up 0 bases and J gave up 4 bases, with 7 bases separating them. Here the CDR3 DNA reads TGCGCCAGCAGCTTGGGCGATGTCTATGGCTACACCTTC. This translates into CASSLGDVYGYTF.

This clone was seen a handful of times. CDR3 coding DNA: TGTGCCAGCAGTGAATTAAGTAGCGCTCACTACAATGAGCAGTTCTTC. Translated: CASSELSSAHYNEQFF. This chain links TRBV25-1 with TRBJ2-1, with TRBD2 as a possible D gene (5 bases). The CDR3 runs 16 residues. Per germline, CDR1 MGHDK and CDR2 SYGVNS. The germline V and J ends were trimmed by 1 base and 3 bases, with 13 bases remaining between them.

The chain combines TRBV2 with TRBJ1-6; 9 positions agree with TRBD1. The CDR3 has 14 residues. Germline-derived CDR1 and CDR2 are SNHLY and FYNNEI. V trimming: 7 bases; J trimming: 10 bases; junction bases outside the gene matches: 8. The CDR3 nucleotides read TGTGCCAGCACCCAGGGACAGGGAGGATCACCCCTCCACTTT. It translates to CASTQGQGGSPLHF. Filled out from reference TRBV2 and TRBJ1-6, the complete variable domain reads EPEVTQTPSHQVTQMGQEVILRCVPISNHLYFYWYRQILGQKVEFLVSFYNNEISEKSEIFDDQFSVERPDGSNFTLKIRSTKLEDSAMYFCASTQGQGGSPLHFGNGTRLTVT.

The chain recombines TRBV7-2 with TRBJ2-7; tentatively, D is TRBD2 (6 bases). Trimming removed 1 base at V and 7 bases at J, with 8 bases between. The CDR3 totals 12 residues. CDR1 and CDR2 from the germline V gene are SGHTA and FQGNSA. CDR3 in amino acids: CASSLGGEEQYF. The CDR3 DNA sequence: TGTGCCAGCAGCTTAGGGGGGGAAGAGCAGTACTTC.

Here the CDR3 DNA reads TGTGCCAGCAAGACAAAGGCCCGCAATCAGCCCCAGCATTTT. It specifies CASKTKARNQPQHF. J is TRBJ1-5 and V is TRBV6-5; D remains unclear. V was clipped by 7 bases and J by 2 bases, with 12 bases between them. CDR1 MNHEY and CDR2 SVGAGI come from the germline V gene. The CDR3 extends over 14 amino acids.

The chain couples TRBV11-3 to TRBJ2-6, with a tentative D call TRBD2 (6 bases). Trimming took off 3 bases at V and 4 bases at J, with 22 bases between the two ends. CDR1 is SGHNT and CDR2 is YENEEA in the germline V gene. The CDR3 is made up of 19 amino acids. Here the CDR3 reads CASSFLGLPFSLGANVLTF. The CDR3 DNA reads TGTGCCAGCAGCTTCCTGGGACTCCCCTTCTCTTTAGGGGCCAACGTCCTGACTTTC.

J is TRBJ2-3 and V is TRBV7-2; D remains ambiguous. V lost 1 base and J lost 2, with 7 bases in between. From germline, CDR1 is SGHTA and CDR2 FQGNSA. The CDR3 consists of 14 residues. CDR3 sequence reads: CASSLVHSTDTQYF. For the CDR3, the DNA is TGTGCCAGCAGCTTAGTCCACTCCACAGATACGCAGTATTTT.

The CDR3 is CASSFQGSLGYTF. Here the CDR3 DNA reads TGTGCCAGCAGCTTTCAGGGATCCCTTGGCTACACCTTC. The chain couples TRBV7-2 to TRBJ1-2; a possible D gene is TRBD1 (5 bases). V lost 3 bases to trimming and J lost 7 bases, with 12 bases between them. The CDR3 is 13 amino acids. Germline loops: CDR1 SGHTA, CDR2 FQGNSA.

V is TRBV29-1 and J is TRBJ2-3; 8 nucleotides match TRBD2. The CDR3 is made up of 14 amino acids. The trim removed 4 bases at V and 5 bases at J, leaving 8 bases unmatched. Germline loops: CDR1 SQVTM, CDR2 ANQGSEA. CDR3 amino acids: CSVVGGGFGDTQYF. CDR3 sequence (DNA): TGCAGCGTTGTGGGCGGGGGGTTTGGAGATACGCAGTATTTT.

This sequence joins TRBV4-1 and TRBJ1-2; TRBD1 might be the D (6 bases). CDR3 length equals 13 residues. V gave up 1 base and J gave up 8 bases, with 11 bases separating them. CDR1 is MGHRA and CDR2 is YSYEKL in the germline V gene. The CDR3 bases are TGCGCCAGCAGCCAAGCACACAGGGCCGGCTACACCTTC. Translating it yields CASSQAHRAGYTF.

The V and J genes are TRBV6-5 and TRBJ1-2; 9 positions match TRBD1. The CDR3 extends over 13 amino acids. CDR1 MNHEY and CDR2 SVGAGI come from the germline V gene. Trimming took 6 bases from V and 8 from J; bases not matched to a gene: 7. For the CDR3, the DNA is TGTGCCAGCAGCCCCGGGACAGGGAACGGCTACACCTTC. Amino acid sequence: CASSPGTGNGYTF.

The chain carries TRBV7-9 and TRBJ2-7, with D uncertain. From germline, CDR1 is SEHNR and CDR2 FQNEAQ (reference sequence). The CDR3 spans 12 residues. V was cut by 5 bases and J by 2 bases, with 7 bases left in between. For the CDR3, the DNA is TGTGCCAGCAGCCCAACAACCTACGAGCAGTACTTC. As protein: CASSPTTYEQYF.

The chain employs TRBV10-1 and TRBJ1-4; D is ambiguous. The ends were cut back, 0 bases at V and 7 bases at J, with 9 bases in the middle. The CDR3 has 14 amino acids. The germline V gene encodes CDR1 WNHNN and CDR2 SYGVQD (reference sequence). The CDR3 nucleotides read TGCGCCAGCAGTGAGTCGACGGCAGGTGAAAAACTGTTTTTT. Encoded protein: CASSESTAGEKLFF.

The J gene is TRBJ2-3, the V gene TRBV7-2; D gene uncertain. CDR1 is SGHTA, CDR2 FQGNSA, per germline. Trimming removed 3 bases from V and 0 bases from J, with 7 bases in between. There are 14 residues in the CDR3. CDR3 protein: CASSLTLSTDTQYF. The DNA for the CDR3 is TGTGCCAGCAGCTTGACTCTTAGCACAGATACGCAGTATTTT.

CDR3 DNA: TGTGCCAGCAGCTTAAACAGGGTTTTCTTTTCTGAAGCTTTCTTT. Protein: CASSLNRVFFSEAFF. J is TRBJ1-1 and V is TRBV11-2; D might be TRBD1 (6 bases). CDR1 is SGHAT, CDR2 FQNNGV, per germline. This CDR3 region has 15 residues. The V gene lost 2 bases and the J gene lost 6 bases, with 16 bases spanning the gap. Filled out from reference TRBV11-2 and TRBJ1-1, the complete variable domain reads EAGVAQSPRYKIIEKRQSVAFWCNPISGHATLYWYQQILGQGPKLLIQFQNNGVVDDSQLPKDRFSAERLKGVDSTLKIQPAKLEDSAVYLCASSLNRVFFSEAFFGQGTRLTVV.

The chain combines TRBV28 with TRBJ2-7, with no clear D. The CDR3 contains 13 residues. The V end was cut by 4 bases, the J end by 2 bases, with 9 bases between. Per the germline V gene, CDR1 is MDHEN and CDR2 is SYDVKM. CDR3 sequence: CASSSTATYEQYF. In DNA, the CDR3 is TGTGCCAGCAGTTCCACAGCCACCTACGAGCAGTACTTC.

CDR3 sequence: CASSITSGGRYEQYF. CDR3 coding DNA: TGTGCCAGCAGCATCACTAGCGGGGGAAGGTACGAGCAGTACTTC. The rearrangement links TRBV7-8 to TRBJ2-7, with TRBD2 identical over 11 bases. Per the germline V gene, CDR1 is SGHVS and CDR2 is FQNEAQ. The CDR3 length is 15 residues. Losses at the gene ends were 5 bases for V and 4 bases for J; bases not matched to a gene: 7.